These 21 T cell receptor beta chains originate from one sample sequenced in a study of blood T cell repertoires in COVID-19. Using immunoSEQ multiplex PCR, the repertoire was profiled, and TCRdb retains in-frame clones only, with some absent. The table lists under 250,000 clones, under 85% of them singletons. Sequencing input: PBMCs or T cells enriched from blood (not recorded which). These receptor sequences come from a man in his 60s who had recovered from COVID-19.

The CDR3 DNA is TGCGCCAGCAGCCAAGTGTATATGAGCTCTGGGGCCAACGTCCTGACTTTC. Protein sequence: CASSQVYMSSGANVLTF. V usage is TRBV4-3 and J usage is TRBJ2-6; no reliable D call. Trimming shortened V by 1 base and J by 0 bases, and 10 bases separated the two germline ends. Germline values: CDR1 LGHNA, CDR2 YSLEER. This CDR3 has 17 residues.

The J gene is TRBJ2-5, the V gene TRBV7-8; D is possibly TRBD1 (6 bases). The CDR3 sequence is 13 residues long. V dropped 5 bases and J dropped 2 bases, with 9 bases sitting between them. Germline V lookup: CDR1 SGHVS, CDR2 FQNEAQ. CDR3 in DNA: TGTGCCAGCAGCCCTGGACAGCAAGAGACCCAGTACTTC. This encodes CASSPGQQETQYF. Complete variable domain (other parts from reference TRBV7-8 and TRBJ2-5): GAGVSQSPRYKVAKRGQDVALRCDPISGHVSLFWYQQALGQGPEFLTYFQNEAQLDKSGLPSDRFFAERPEGSVSTLKIQRTQQEDSAVYLCASSPGQQETQYFGPGTRLLVL.

The gene calls are TRBV25-1 and TRBJ1-2; D gene ambiguous. V lost 4 bases, J lost 6 bases, and 18 bases lay in between. From germline, CDR1 is MGHDK and CDR2 SYGVNS. The CDR3 sequence is 15 residues long. The CDR3 is CASSARMIQEDGYTF. CDR3 nucleotide sequence: TGTGCCAGCAGTGCTCGAATGATTCAAGAGGATGGCTACACCTTC.

This chain uses TRBV11-2 with TRBJ2-3; D gene uncertain. CDR1 SGHAT and CDR2 FQNNGV come from the germline V gene. CDR3 length: 15 residues. Trimming removed 4 bases from V and 0 bases from J, with 11 bases in between. Here the CDR3 DNA reads TGTGCCAGCAGCTCCGGTGCGCCTAGCACAGATACGCAGTATTTT. It is translated as CASSSGAPSTDTQYF. Full variable domain (missing parts from reference TRBV11-2 and TRBJ2-3): EAGVAQSPRYKIIEKRQSVAFWCNPISGHATLYWYQQILGQGPKLLIQFQNNGVVDDSQLPKDRFSAERLKGVDSTLKIQPAKLEDSAVYLCASSSGAPSTDTQYFGPGTRLTVL.

This clone has more than one count but fewer than ten. This chain uses TRBV9 with TRBJ2-3; TRBD1 aligns across 10 bases. Germline V gives CDR1 SGDLS, CDR2 YYNGEE. There are 18 residues in the CDR3. V lost 0 bases and J lost 4; bases outside the gene matches: 11. The CDR3: CASSVDPGQGGDADTQYF. As DNA, the CDR3 is TGTGCCAGCAGCGTAGACCCCGGACAGGGGGGGGACGCAGATACGCAGTATTTT.

V usage is TRBV7-2 and J usage is TRBJ2-7; the D gene is possibly TRBD1 (8 bases). This CDR3 has 16 amino acids. Germline V lookup: CDR1 SGHTA, CDR2 FQGNSA. Deletions cut 5 bases from V and 2 bases from J, with 19 bases between. CDR3 in amino acids: CASSQHQQGGAYEQYF. The CDR3 bases are TGTGCCAGCAGCCAACATCAACAGGGGGGGGCCTACGAGCAGTACTTC.

The chain uses TRBV5-5 and TRBJ1-4; D is undetermined. The CDR3 sequence is 16 residues long. V lost 2 bases, J lost 0 bases, and 11 bases lay in between. Per the germline V gene, CDR1 is SGHKS and CDR2 is YYEKEE (reference sequence). Here the CDR3 DNA reads TGTGCCAGCAGCTTCCGAGGCGGTACAACTAATGAAAAACTGTTTTTT. This sequence encodes CASSFRGGTTNEKLFF.

The chain has TRBV5-4 and TRBJ2-1; D unresolved. Germline V lookup: CDR1 SGHNT, CDR2 YYREEE (reference sequence). The CDR3 length is 13 residues. Trimming took 4 bases from V and 0 from J, leaving 5 bases between them. The CDR3 coding sequence is TGTGCCAGCAGCCCCAGCTCCTACAATGAGCAGTTCTTC. It translates to CASSPSSYNEQFF.

This rearrangement joins TRBV2 to TRBJ1-2, with a weak D call TRBD1 (6 bases). This CDR3 has 13 residues. V was pared by 6 bases and J by 6 bases, with 14 bases between. Germline V gene lookup returns CDR1 SNHLY and CDR2 FYNNEI. The CDR3 is CASSQDRLNGYTF. CDR3 DNA sequence: TGTGCCAGCAGCCAGGACAGACTCAATGGCTACACCTTC.

The V gene is TRBV5-6, the J gene TRBJ1-2, with D perhaps matching TRBD1 (5 bases). This CDR3 is 12 amino acids long. V lost 4 bases and J 13 bases, leaving 17 bases between the germline ends. Germline-derived CDR1 and CDR2 are SGHDT and YYEEEE. The CDR3 reads CASSLEQGLVTF. CDR3 coding DNA: TGTGCCAGCAGCCTGGAGCAGGGCCTGGTCACCTTC.

The chain employs TRBV5-1 and TRBJ2-1; 8 bases are shared with TRBD1. Germline-derived CDR1 and CDR2 are SGHRS and YFSETQ. V gave up 4 bases and J gave up 5 bases; unmatched junction bases: 8. The length of the CDR3 is 15 residues. This chain's CDR3 is CASSGGQGGHNEQFF. The CDR3 DNA is TGCGCCAGCAGCGGCGGACAGGGCGGCCACAATGAGCAGTTCTTC.

This chain uses TRBV4-3 with TRBJ2-7; tentatively, D is TRBD2 (5 bases). The length of the CDR3 is 15 residues. CDR1 and CDR2 (germline): LGHNA, YSLEER. V gave up 0 bases and J gave up 0 bases, with 9 bases separating them. DNA of the CDR3: TGCGCCAGCAGCCAAGACCAGCGGCTCTCCTACGAGCAGTACTTC. Translated: CASSQDQRLSYEQYF.

The CDR3 DNA reads TGCGCCAGCACCCGAGACAGGGTGGATGGCTACACCTTC. Residues: CASTRDRVDGYTF. The rearrangement joins TRBV23-1 to TRBJ1-2, with 7 bases fitting TRBD1. TRBV23-1 is noted as an ORF with a role that remains uncertain. The CDR3 loop spans 13 amino acids. V shed 7 bases, J shed 6 bases, and the junction held 8 bases outside the gene matches.

This clone has a handful of counts. The identical CDR3 is also encoded by other nucleotide sequences in the sample. The DNA of the CDR3 is TGTGCCAGCAGACAGGGGGGTTCTAATGAAAAACTGTTTTTT. Protein: CASRQGGSNEKLFF. The chain uses TRBV2 and TRBJ1-4; 8 bases fit TRBD1. The CDR3 runs 14 residues. J lost 3 bases, V lost 6 bases, and 3 bases had no gene match. Germline V gene lookup returns CDR1 SNHLY and CDR2 FYNNEI.

The gene calls are TRBV9 and TRBJ1-4, with unresolved D. The CDR3 runs 16 residues. The germline gives CDR1 SGDLS, CDR2 YYNGEE. Trimming left V 0 bases short and J 4 bases short, with 13 bases between. CDR3 loop: CASSVGLAIVNEKLFF. The CDR3 DNA reads TGTGCCAGCAGCGTAGGTTTGGCAATCGTTAATGAAAAACTGTTTTTT.

V gene TRBV19 combines with J gene TRBJ1-3; D is uncertain. There are 16 residues in the CDR3. V was trimmed by 4 bases and J by 0 bases, leaving 13 bases between them. Germline V gives CDR1 LNHDA, CDR2 SQIVND (reference sequence). In DNA form, the CDR3 reads TGTGCCAGTAGTACCCCTCACGACTACTCTGGAAACACCATATATTTT. Translating gives CASSTPHDYSGNTIYF.

The chain couples TRBV19 to TRBJ2-7; 8 bases match TRBD1. Germline V gives CDR1 LNHDA, CDR2 SQIVND (reference sequence). V lost 2 bases and J lost 0; bases outside the gene matches: 0. This CDR3 is built from 14 residues. CDR3 nucleotides: TGTGCCAGTAGTATAACAGGGGGCTCCTACGAGCAGTACTTC. Translated, it gives CASSITGGSYEQYF.

This sequence joins TRBV4-1 and TRBJ2-1, with 9 bases fitting TRBD1. CDR3 size: 18 residues. Germline trimming cut 0 bases from V and 12 bases from J; bases unmatched to any gene: 18. Germline CDR1 and CDR2: MGHRA and YSYEKL. In DNA, the CDR3 is TGCGCCAGCAGCCAAGATAGTGCCTGGGACAGGGAAAGGCTTGGGCAGTTCTTC. The encoded protein is CASSQDSAWDRERLGQFF.

The chain uses TRBV24-1 and TRBJ2-7, with a possible D match to TRBD1 (5 bases). Germline-derived CDR1 and CDR2 are KGHDR and SFDVKD. This CDR3 comprises 14 residues. V was clipped by 9 bases and J by 2 bases, with 16 bases between them. CDR3 nucleotide sequence: TGTGCCACCGCGGACAATTCCCACCCCTACGAGCAGTACTTC. It encodes CATADNSHPYEQYF.

This clone was detected a few times. This chain joins TRBV7-9 and TRBJ1-2; D is possibly TRBD1 (6 bases). Trimming removed 6 bases from V and 7 bases from J, with 12 bases in between. The CDR3 has 12 residues. The V gene's germline CDR1 is SEHNR and CDR2 FQNEAQ (reference sequence). The CDR3, as DNA: TGTGCCAGCAGTTCACAGGGACGTGGCTACACCTTC. Protein sequence: CASSSQGRGYTF.

The chain recombines TRBV19 with TRBJ1-5; 9 bases match TRBD1. CDR1 is LNHDA, CDR2 SQIVND, per germline (reference sequence). The CDR3 has 17 residues. V lost 5 bases, J lost 2 bases, and 10 bases stayed unmatched. Written as DNA, the CDR3 is TGTGCCAGTAGTCTCTCAGACAGGGGGTTTCGCAATCAGCCCCAGCATTTT. It is translated as CASSLSDRGFRNQPQHF.